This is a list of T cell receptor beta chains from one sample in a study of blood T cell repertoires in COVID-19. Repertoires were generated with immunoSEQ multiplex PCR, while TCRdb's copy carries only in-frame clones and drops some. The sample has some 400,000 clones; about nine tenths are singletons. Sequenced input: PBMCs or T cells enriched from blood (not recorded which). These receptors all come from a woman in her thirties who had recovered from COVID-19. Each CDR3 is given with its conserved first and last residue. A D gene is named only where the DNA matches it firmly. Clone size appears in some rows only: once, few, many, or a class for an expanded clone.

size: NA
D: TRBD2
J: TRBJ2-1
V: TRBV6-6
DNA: TGTGCCAGCAGTCGACATCACGGGACTAGCAGCTACAATGAGCAGTTCTTC
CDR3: CASSRHHGTSSYNEQFF

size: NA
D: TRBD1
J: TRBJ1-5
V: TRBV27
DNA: TGTGCCAGCCAAATCCACAGGGGGAATCAGCCCCAGCATTTT
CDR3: CASQIHRGNQPQHF

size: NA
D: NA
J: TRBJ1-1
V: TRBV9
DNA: TGTGCCAGCAGCGTGGGCAGTAAGAACACTGAAGCTTTCTTT
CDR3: CASSVGSKNTEAFF

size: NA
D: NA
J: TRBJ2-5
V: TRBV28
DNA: TGTGCCAGCAGATCTATTTATTCCGGGGAGACCCAGTACTTC
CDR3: CASRSIYSGETQYF

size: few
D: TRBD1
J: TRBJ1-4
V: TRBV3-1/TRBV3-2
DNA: TGTGCCAGCAGCCTTCGGACAGGGGGTTCTGAAAAACTGTTTTTT
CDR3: CASSLRTGGSEKLFF

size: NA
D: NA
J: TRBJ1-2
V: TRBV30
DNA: TGTGCCTGGAGTAAAGAGACAGCCTATGGCTACACCTTC
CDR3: CAWSKETAYGYTF

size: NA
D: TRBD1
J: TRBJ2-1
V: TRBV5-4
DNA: TGTGCCAGCACCAGACAGGGGGACCTTTCCAATGAGCAGTTCTTC
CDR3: CASTRQGDLSNEQFF

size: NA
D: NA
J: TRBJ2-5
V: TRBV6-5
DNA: TGTGCCAGCAGTTACGTCGGGGAGACCCAGTACTTC
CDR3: CASSYVGETQYF

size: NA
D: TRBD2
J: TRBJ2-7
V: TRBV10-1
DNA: TGCGCCAGCAGTGCTACGCTTAGCGGGATCTCAGGGCAGTACTTC
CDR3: CASSATLSGISGQYF

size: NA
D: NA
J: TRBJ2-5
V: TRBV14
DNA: TGTGCCAGCAGCCAAGACATCGGGGAGACCCAGTACTTC
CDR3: CASSQDIGETQYF

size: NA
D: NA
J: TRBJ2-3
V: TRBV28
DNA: TGTGCCAGCAGTCTACACAGGACCACAGATACGCAGTATTTT
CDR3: CASSLHRTTDTQYF

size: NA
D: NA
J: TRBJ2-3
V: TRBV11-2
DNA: TGTGCCAGCAGCTTATTGCGAAGAGCAGATACGCAGTATTTT
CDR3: CASSLLRRADTQYF

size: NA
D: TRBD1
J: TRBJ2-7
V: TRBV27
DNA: TGTGCCAGCAGCGGCCGACAGGGTCATTCCTACGAGCAGTACTTC
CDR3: CASSGRQGHSYEQYF

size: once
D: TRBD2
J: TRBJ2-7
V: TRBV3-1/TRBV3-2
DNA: TGTGCCAGCAGCCATGGAGCGGGAGGGCCCTACGAGCAGTACTTC
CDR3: CASSHGAGGPYEQYF

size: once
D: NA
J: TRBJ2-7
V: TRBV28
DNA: TGTGCCAGCAGTTTAGTCGGGGAGAGCTCCTACGAGCAGTACTTC
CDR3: CASSLVGESSYEQYF

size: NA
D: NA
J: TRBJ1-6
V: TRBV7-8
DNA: TGTGCCAGCGGGGAGGGTAATTCACCCCTCCACTTT
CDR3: CASGEGNSPLHF

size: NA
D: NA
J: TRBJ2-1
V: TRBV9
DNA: TGTGCCAGCAGCGTAGACGGTTATTATTACAATGAGCAGTTCTTC
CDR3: CASSVDGYYYNEQFF

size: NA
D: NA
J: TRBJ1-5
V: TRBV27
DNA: TGTGCCAGCAGAGGGGCGACAGGAACCCATCAGCCCCAGCATTTT
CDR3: CASRGATGTHQPQHF

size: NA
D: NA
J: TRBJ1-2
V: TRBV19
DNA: TGTGCCAGCGGAGGAGTTACTAACTATGGCTACACCTTC
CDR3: CASGGVTNYGYTF

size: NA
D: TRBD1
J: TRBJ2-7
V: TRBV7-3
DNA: TGTGCCAGCAGCTTGACCGGGACAGGGGGCGAGGTGCAGTACTTC
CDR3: CASSLTGTGGEVQYF

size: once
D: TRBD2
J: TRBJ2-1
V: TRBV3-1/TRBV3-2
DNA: TGTGCCAGCAGCCAAGATCTTACTAGCGGGAGCTACAATGAGCAGTTCTTC
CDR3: CASSQDLTSGSYNEQFF

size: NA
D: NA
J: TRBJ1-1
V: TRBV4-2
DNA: TGTGCCAGCAGCTCCAACCCCCAGGGGCTCTCCCAGAACACTGAAGCTTTCTTT
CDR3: CASSSNPQGLSQNTEAFF

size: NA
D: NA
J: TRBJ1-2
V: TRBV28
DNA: TGTGCCAGCATCTCGGCGGCAGTCAACTATGGCTACACCTTC
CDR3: CASISAAVNYGYTF

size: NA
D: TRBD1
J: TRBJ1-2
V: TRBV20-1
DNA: TGCAGTGCCTTCGGACAGGTTAACACCTTC
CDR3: CSAFGQVNTF

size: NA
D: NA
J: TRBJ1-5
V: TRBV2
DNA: TGTGCCAGCAGTGAAGCGGGGGGGCGGCAGCCCCAGCATTTT
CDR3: CASSEAGGRQPQHF

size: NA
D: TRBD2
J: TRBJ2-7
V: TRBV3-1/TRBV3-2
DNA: TGTGCCAGCAGCCGAGTAGCGGGGGGGCACGTCGAGCAGTACTTC
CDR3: CASSRVAGGHVEQYF

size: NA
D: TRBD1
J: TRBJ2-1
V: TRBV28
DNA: TGTGCCAGCGACGCGGGGGAGGGCCGGGACAGGGCAAATGAGCAGTTCTTC
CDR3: CASDAGEGRDRANEQFF

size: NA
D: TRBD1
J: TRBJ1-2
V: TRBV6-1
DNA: TGTGCCAGCAGTGAAAGGACAGGGAGTGCGCGGGGCTACACCTTC
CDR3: CASSERTGSARGYTF

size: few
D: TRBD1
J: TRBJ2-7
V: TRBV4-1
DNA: TGCGCCAGCAGCAAAGAGCAGGGGGCCCTGTACGAGCAGTACTTC
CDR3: CASSKEQGALYEQYF

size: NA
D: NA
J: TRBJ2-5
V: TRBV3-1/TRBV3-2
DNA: TGTGCCAGCAGCCAAGGGGGGGTGGAGACCCAGTACTTC
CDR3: CASSQGGVETQYF

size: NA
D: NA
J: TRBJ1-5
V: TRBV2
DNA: TGTGCCAGCACCACTGGCAATCAGCCCCAGCATTTT
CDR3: CASTTGNQPQHF

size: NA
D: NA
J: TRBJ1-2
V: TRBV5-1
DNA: TGCGCCAGCAGCTTGCCCGGGTATGGCTACACCTTC
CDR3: CASSLPGYGYTF

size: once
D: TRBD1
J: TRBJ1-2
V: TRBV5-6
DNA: TGTGCCAGCAGTTTGACAGGGGCGAGCTATGGCTACACCTTC
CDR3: CASSLTGASYGYTF

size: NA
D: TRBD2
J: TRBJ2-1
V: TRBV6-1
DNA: TGTGCCAGCAGTGAAGGGGGGAGGGCTTCGAGCTCCTACAATGAGCAGTTCTTC
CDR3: CASSEGGRASSSYNEQFF

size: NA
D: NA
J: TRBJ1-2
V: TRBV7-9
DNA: TGTGCCAGCAGCTTATGGCCAGGGATACCGGCTAACTATGGCTACACCTTC
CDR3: CASSLWPGIPANYGYTF

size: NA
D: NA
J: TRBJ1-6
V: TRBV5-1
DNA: TGCGCCACCAAGCCAGGGGATAATTCACCCCTCCACTTT
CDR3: CATKPGDNSPLHF

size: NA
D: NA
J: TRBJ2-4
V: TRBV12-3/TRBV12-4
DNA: TGTGCCAGCAGTCCCGGCCTTGGGGGGGGCAAATACTTC
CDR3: CASSPGLGGGKYF

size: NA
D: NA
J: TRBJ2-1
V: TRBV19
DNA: TGTGCCAGTAGTATAAGGCGCCCGGACAGAAACTACAATGAGCAGTTCTTC
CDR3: CASSIRRPDRNYNEQFF

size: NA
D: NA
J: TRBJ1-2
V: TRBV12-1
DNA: TGTGCCAGCAGCTTTGAGACAGGGACTTATTATGGCTACACCTTC
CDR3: CASSFETGTYYGYTF

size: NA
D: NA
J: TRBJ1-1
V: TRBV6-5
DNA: TGTGCCAGCACTCGGAGCATAATGAACACTGAAGCTTTCTTT
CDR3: CASTRSIMNTEAFF